The source of this T cell receptor beta chain is a study of control samples from healthy donors and cancer patients. Here immunoSEQ multiplex PCR was the method, and the copy in TCRdb shows in-frame clones only, minus some. The repertoire holds approximately 40,000 clones, with about 83% as singletons. The germline V gene has CDR1 ENHRY and CDR2 SYGVKD. V was shortened by 2 bases and J by 0 bases, with 9 bases between the two germline ends. There are 15 residues in the CDR3. The sequenced sample was PBMCs. V is TRBV10-3 and J is TRBJ2-3; no reliable D call. This sequence originates from an older woman with lung cancer. This chain's CDR3 is CAISETHTSTDTQYF. Here the CDR3 DNA reads TGTGCCATCAGTGAGACCCACACTAGCACAGATACGCAGTATTTT.